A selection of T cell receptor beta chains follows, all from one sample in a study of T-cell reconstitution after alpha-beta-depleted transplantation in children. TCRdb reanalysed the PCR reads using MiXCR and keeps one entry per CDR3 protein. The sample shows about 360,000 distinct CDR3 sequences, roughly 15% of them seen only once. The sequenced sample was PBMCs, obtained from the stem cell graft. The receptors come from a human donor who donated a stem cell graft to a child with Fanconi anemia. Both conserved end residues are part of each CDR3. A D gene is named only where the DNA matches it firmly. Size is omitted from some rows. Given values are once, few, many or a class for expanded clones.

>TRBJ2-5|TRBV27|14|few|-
CASSPSGMQETQYF
TGTGCCAGCAGTCCTTCCGGAATGCAAGAGACCCAGTACTTC
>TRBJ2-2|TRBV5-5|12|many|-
CASSLEGWELFF
TGTGCCAGCAGCTTGGAAGGGTGGGAGCTGTTTTTT
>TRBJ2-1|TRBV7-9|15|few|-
CASSQGASSYNEQFF
TGTGCCAGCAGCCAGGGAGCGTCCTCCTACAATGAGCAGTTCTTC
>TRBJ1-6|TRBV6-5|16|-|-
CASSLTPGGYNSPLHF
TGTGCCAGCAGTTTAACCCCTGGCGGTTATAATTCACCCCTCCACTTT
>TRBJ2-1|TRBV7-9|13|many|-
CASSLTGLNEQFF
TGTGCCAGCAGCTTAACAGGCCTCAATGAGCAGTTCTTC
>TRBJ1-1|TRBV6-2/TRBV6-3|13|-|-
CASSYHRQNEAFF
TGTGCCAGCAGTTACCACCGGCAAAATGAAGCTTTCTTT
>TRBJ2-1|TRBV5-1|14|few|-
CASRSDPGLDEQFF
TGCGCCAGCAGATCCGACCCGGGGCTCGATGAGCAGTTCTTC
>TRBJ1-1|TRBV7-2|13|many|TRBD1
CASSSRQGAEAFF
TGTGCCAGCAGCTCCCGACAGGGCGCTGAAGCTTTCTTT
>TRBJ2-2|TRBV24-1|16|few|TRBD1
CATSDSGTANTGELFF
TGTGCCACCAGTGATTCGGGGACAGCAAACACCGGGGAGCTGTTTTTT
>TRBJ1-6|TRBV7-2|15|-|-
CASSLAGGLGSPLHF
TGTGCCAGCAGCTTAGCGGGGGGTCTGGGTTCACCCCTCCACTTT
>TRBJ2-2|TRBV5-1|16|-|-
CASSLAASANTGELFF
TGCGCCAGCAGCTTGGCAGCGAGCGCGAACACCGGGGAGCTGTTTTTT
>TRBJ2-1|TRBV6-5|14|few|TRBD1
CASSYGTANNEQFF
TGTGCCAGCAGTTACGGGACAGCCAACAATGAGCAGTTCTTC
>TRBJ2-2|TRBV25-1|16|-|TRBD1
CASRSYGQGDTGELFF
TGTGCCAGCAGGTCCTATGGACAGGGAGACACCGGGGAGCTGTTTTTT
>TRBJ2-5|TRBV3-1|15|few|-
CASSQGAGHQETQYF
TGTGCCAGCAGCCAAGGGGCCGGGCACCAAGAGACCCAGTACTTC
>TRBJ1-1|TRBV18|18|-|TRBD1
CASSPPRGQGAWVTEAFF
TGTGCCAGCTCACCACCCCGAGGACAGGGGGCCTGGGTGACTGAAGCTTTCTTT
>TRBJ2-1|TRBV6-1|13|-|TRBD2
CASGVAGFNEQFF
TGTGCCAGCGGAGTAGCGGGGTTCAATGAGCAGTTCTTC
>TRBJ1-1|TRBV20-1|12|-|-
CSASEPNTEAFF
TGCAGTGCTAGTGAGCCGAACACTGAAGCTTTCTTT
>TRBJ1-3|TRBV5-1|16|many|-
CASSPTGPSSGNTIYF
TGCGCCAGCAGCCCTACAGGGCCCTCCTCTGGAAACACCATATATTTT
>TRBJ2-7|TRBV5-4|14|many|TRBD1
CASGLQGAAGEQYF
TGTGCCAGCGGATTACAGGGGGCAGCGGGAGAGCAGTACTTC
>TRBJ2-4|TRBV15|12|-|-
CATSRGENIQYF
TGTGCCACCAGCAGGGGGGAAAACATTCAGTACTTC
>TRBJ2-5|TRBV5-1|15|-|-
CASSLDPSGRETQYF
TGCGCCAGCAGCCTGGATCCTTCCGGCCGAGAGACCCAGTACTTC
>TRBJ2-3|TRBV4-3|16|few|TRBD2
CASSQRPSGVGDTQYF
TGCGCCAGCAGCCAAAGGCCTAGCGGGGTGGGAGATACGCAGTATTTT
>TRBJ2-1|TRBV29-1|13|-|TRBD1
CSPGQGGFNEQFF
TGCAGCCCTGGACAGGGGGGGTTCAATGAGCAGTTCTTC
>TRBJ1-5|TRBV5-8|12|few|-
CASSYSIEPQHF
TGTGCCAGCAGCTACTCTATAGAGCCCCAGCATTTT
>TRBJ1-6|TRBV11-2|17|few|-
CASSSRHRPSYNSPLHF
TGTGCCAGCAGCTCGAGACATAGACCCTCCTATAATTCACCCCTCCACTTT
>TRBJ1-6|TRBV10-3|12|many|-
CAISDTTDPLHF
TGTGCCATCAGTGACACCACGGATCCCCTCCACTTT
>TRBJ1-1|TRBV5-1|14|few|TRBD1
CASSTGTGDTEAFF
TGCGCCAGCAGCACCGGGACAGGGGACACTGAAGCTTTCTTT
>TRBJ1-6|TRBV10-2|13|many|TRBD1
CASTRDSYSPLHF
TGCGCCAGCACTCGGGACAGTTATTCACCCCTCCACTTT
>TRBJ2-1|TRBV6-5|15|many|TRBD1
CASSPDRGRYNEQFF
TGTGCCAGCAGTCCAGACAGGGGCCGCTACAATGAGCAGTTCTTC
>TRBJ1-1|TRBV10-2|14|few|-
CASSESQGNTEAFF
TGCGCCAGCAGTGAGAGTCAGGGGAACACTGAAGCTTTCTTT
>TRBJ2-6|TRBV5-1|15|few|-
CASSLNRPGANVLTF
TGCGCCAGCAGCTTAAACCGCCCGGGGGCCAACGTCCTGACTTTC
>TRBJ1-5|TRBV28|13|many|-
CASSVQGDQPQHF
TGTGCCAGCAGTGTACAGGGAGACCAGCCCCAGCATTTT
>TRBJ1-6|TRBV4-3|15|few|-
CASSQDVGADSPLHF
TGCGCCAGCAGCCAAGATGTAGGGGCGGATTCACCCCTCCACTTT
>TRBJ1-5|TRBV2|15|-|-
CASSEAEVNHQPQHF
TGTGCCAGCAGTGAAGCTGAGGTTAATCATCAGCCCCAGCATTTT
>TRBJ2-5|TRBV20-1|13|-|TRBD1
CSWTVGQGSPQYF
TGCAGTTGGACCGTGGGACAGGGAAGCCCCCAGTACTTC
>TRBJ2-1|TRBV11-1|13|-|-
CASSFNGEDGQFF
TGTGCCAGCAGCTTTAACGGCGAGGATGGGCAGTTCTTC
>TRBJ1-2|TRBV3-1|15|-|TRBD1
CASSSVTGRGLGYTF
TGTGCCAGCAGCTCCGTGACAGGGAGAGGTTTGGGCTACACCTTC
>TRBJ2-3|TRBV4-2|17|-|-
CASSQGVGTQTTDTQYF
TGTGCCAGCAGCCAAGGGGTAGGGACTCAAACCACAGATACGCAGTATTTT
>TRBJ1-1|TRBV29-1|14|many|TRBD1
CSAPRTGGVAEAFF
TGCAGCGCCCCGAGGACAGGGGGAGTAGCTGAAGCTTTCTTT
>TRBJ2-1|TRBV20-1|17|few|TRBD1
CSATGTALTKYYNEQFF
TGCAGTGCCACCGGGACAGCACTAACAAAATACTACAATGAGCAGTTCTTC
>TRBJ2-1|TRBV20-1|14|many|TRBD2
CSGPTSGAFNEQFF
TGCAGTGGTCCTACTAGCGGCGCTTTCAATGAGCAGTTCTTC
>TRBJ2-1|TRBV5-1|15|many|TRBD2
CASSLSGGADNEQFF
TGCGCCAGCAGCCTTAGCGGGGGGGCCGACAATGAGCAGTTCTTC
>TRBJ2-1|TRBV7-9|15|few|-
CASSPWVVGSNEQFF
TGTGCCAGCAGCCCCTGGGTAGTTGGGTCGAATGAGCAGTTCTTC
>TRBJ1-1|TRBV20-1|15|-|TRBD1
CSARQGWYMNTEAFF
TGCAGTGCTCGACAGGGCTGGTACATGAACACTGAAGCTTTCTTT